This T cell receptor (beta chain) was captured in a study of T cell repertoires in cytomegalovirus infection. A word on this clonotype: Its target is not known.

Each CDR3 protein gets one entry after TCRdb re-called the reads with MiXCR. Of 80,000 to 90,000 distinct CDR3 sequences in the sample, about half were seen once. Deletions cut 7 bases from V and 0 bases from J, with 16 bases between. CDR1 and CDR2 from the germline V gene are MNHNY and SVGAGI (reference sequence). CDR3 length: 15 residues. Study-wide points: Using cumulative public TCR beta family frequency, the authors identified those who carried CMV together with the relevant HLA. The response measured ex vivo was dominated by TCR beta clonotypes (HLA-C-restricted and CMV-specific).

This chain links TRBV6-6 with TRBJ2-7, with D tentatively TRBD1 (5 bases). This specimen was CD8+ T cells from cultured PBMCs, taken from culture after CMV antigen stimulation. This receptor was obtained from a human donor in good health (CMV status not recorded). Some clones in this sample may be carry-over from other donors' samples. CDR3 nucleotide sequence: TGTGCCAGCAACCACCGACAGAGAAGCTCCTACGAGCAGTACTTC. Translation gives CASNHRQRSSYEQYF.